The 16 T cell receptor beta chains listed next were all sequenced from one sample in a study of T-cell reconstitution after alpha-beta-depleted transplantation in children (dated by TCRdb to about 2016). Preparation of the library involved PCR. For sequencing, an Illumina HiSeq 2500 was employed. TCR library preparation used molecular barcoding, with unique molecular identifiers applied to normalize quantification of the TCRbeta repertoire. TCRdb reprocessing: public reads trimmed at Q25 with fastp, clones called with MiXCR, in-frame beta chains kept. Rows are combined by CDR3 protein, so each entry shows the most common genes and DNA. The sample data list 150,000 to 200,000 distinct CDR3 sequences, and roughly 11% of these were observed just once. Of the sample, about 12% falls within the top ten clones. Explained via the paper, the treatment or condition label denotes: allogeneic hematopoietic cell transplantation with graft depleted of TCRalphabeta T cells and CD19 B cells.

Sequencing used PBMCs, obtained before TCRalphabeta/CD19-depleted stem cell transplant. All receptors come from a boy younger than 10 with acute myeloid leukemia, due to receive a stem cell transplant.

Many counts were recorded for this clonotype. The chain combines TRBV3-1 with TRBJ2-1; 9 bases fit TRBD2. Germline CDR1 reads LGHDT; CDR2 reads YNNKEL (reference sequence). The CDR3 totals 16 residues. With 4 bases clipped from V and 10 bases from J, the junction kept 14 bases outside the gene matches. The CDR3 region is CASSLNWRLAGKEQFF. As DNA, the CDR3 is TGTGCCAGCAGCCTTAACTGGAGGCTAGCGGGAAAAGAGCAGTTCTTC.

This clonotype was observed many times. The chain joins TRBV3-1 to TRBJ1-3; tentative D call: TRBD1 (6 bases). V was shortened by 3 bases and J by 7 bases, with 25 bases between the two germline ends. Germline V gives CDR1 LGHDT, CDR2 YNNKEL (reference sequence). There are 18 residues in the CDR3. CDR3 sequence: CASSQGGFGQHTTNTIYF. CDR3 nucleotide sequence: TGTGCCAGCAGCCAGGGAGGTTTTGGACAGCATACTACCAACACCATATATTTT.

This clonotype was seen repeatedly, ten times or more. The chain carries TRBV4-1 and TRBJ1-2; the D is unclear. V lost 5 bases, J lost 6 bases, and 19 bases lay in between. There are 15 residues in the CDR3. The germline CDR1 and CDR2 sequences are MGHRA and YSYEKL. This CDR3 is CASSYPGRAANGYTF. The CDR3 nucleotides are TGCGCCAGCAGCTACCCCGGAAGGGCAGCGAATGGCTACACCTTC.

This clonotype has ten or more counts. The chain links TRBV5-1 to TRBJ2-3, with a tentative D call TRBD2 (5 bases). V was shortened by 1 base and J by 2 bases, with 5 bases between the two germline ends. Germline V gene sequence: CDR1 SGHRS, CDR2 YFSETQ. The CDR3 has 13 residues. In DNA form, the CDR3 reads TGCGCCAGCAGCTTGCGGGACACAGATACGCAGTATTTT. It specifies CASSLRDTDTQYF.

This clonotype came up many times. This sequence joins TRBV7-8 and TRBJ2-2, with 8 nucleotides matching TRBD1. The CDR3 consists of 16 residues. Germline V gives CDR1 SGHVS, CDR2 FQNEAQ. The junction had 5 bases not matched to a gene; V was cut back by 5 bases and J by 0 bases. CDR3: CASSPLQGANTGELFF. The CDR3 DNA follows: TGTGCCAGCAGCCCCTTACAGGGGGCGAACACCGGGGAGCTGTTTTTT.

This clonotype was counted ten times or more. The genes are TRBV7-6 and TRBJ2-1; 11 bases fit TRBD2. Germline trimming cut 5 bases from V and 5 bases from J; bases unmatched to any gene: 8. CDR1 and CDR2 from the germline V gene are SGHVS and FNYEAQ. The CDR3 extends over 16 amino acids. The CDR3 reads CASSLETSGTNNEQFF. As DNA, the CDR3 is TGTGCCAGCAGCCTAGAGACTAGCGGGACCAACAATGAGCAGTTCTTC.

This clonotype occurred many times. The chain links TRBV18 to TRBJ2-7; maybe TRBD2 (6 bases). In germline, CDR1 is KGHSH, CDR2 LQKENI. Trimming cost V 3 bases and J 3 bases, with 12 bases left between them. The CDR3 sequence is 14 residues long. DNA for the CDR3: TGTGCCAGCTCACCCCCGGGACTTAGCTACGAGCAGTACTTC. As protein: CASSPPGLSYEQYF.

This clonotype was picked up many times. This chain joins TRBV20-1 and TRBJ1-5, with 9 bases matching TRBD1. J gave up 5 bases and V 5 bases, and 16 bases lay outside the gene matches. CDR3 length equals 17 residues. Germline CDR1 reads DFQATT; CDR2 reads SNEGSKA (reference sequence). The DNA of the CDR3 is TGCAGTGCTCGAAGGACAGGGGTAATCTCCGGGCATCAGCCCCAGCATTTT. It is translated as CSARRTGVISGHQPQHF.

There are many counts of this clonotype. This chain links TRBV3-1 with TRBJ1-5; no clear D. In germline, CDR1 is LGHDT, CDR2 YNNKEL (reference sequence). Trimming removed 1 base from V and 2 bases from J, with 6 bases in between. The CDR3 is 14 amino acids. The CDR3 DNA sequence: TGTGCCAGCAGCCAAGCAGTGGGCAATCAGCCCCAGCATTTT. Its protein product is CASSQAVGNQPQHF. The full variable domain, its missing parts supplied by reference TRBV3-1 and TRBJ1-5, is DTAVSQTPKYLVTQMGNDKSIKCEQNLGHDTMYWYKQDSKKFLKIMFSYNNKELIINETVPNRFSPKSPDKAHLNLHINSLELGDSAVYFCASSQAVGNQPQHFGDGTRLSIL.

This clonotype was detected many times. The rearrangement uses TRBV20-1 and TRBJ2-7; TRBD2 might be the D (6 bases). The V end lost 5 bases, the J end lost 9 bases, and 17 bases lay between the germline ends. The CDR3 contains 12 residues. From germline, CDR1 is DFQATT and CDR2 SNEGSKA (reference sequence). CDR3 region: CSAEFREAGQYF. In DNA, the CDR3 is TGCAGTGCTGAATTCAGGGAGGCCGGGCAGTACTTC.

This clonotype was seen at least ten times. This chain joins TRBV7-2 and TRBJ2-5; a possible D gene is TRBD1 (6 bases). Per germline, CDR1 SGHTA and CDR2 FQGNSA. Trimming left V 5 bases short and J 9 bases short, with 16 bases between. The CDR3 consists of 13 residues. CDR3 in DNA: TGTGCCAGCAGCCAGGGGAACCGTCCGGCCCAGTACTTC. The encoded protein is CASSQGNRPAQYF.

The gene calls are TRBV20-1 and TRBJ2-2; D not certain. Trimming removed 0 bases from V and 4 bases from J, with 12 bases in between. CDR3 size: 15 residues. Germline CDR1 is DFQATT and CDR2 is SNEGSKA (reference sequence). The CDR3 DNA is TGCAGTGCTAGAGAGGTGGCAGTCGGCACCGGGGAGCTGTTTTTT. As protein: CSAREVAVGTGELFF.

V usage is TRBV2 and J usage is TRBJ2-3; D is undetermined. In germline, CDR1 is SNHLY, CDR2 FYNNEI. V lost 8 bases to trimming and J lost 1 base, with 7 bases between them. This CDR3 has 12 amino acids. DNA of the CDR3: TGTGCCAGCTTGTGGGGCACAGATACGCAGTATTTT. This encodes CASLWGTDTQYF. Drawing the rest from reference TRBV2 and TRBJ2-3, the complete variable domain is EPEVTQTPSHQVTQMGQEVILRCVPISNHLYFYWYRQILGQKVEFLVSFYNNEISEKSEIFDDQFSVERPDGSNFTLKIRSTKLEDSAMYFCASLWGTDTQYFGPGTRLTVL.

The table lists this clonotype with many counts. J is TRBJ2-1 and V is TRBV7-2; 13 nucleotides line up with TRBD2. The germline V gene has CDR1 SGHTA and CDR2 FQGNSA. With V trimmed by 5 bases and J by 3 bases, 4 bases remained unmatched. The CDR3 contains 16 residues. The CDR3 reads CASSRTSGGYYNEQFF. The CDR3 bases are TGTGCCAGCAGCCGGACTAGCGGGGGCTACTACAATGAGCAGTTCTTC.

In regard to this clonotype: It may be a read error: a sequence one base away is much more abundant. This likely comes from a read error, as the CDR3 has no conserved phenylalanine or tryptophan at its end. V is TRBV12-3 or TRBV12-4 and J is TRBJ2-2, with D unresolved. CDR3 length equals 12 residues. V shed 8 bases and J shed 5 bases, with 9 bases lying between them. The CDR3 region is CASLMGTGELFS. The CDR3 nucleotides are TGTGCCAGCCTGATGGGGACCGGGGAGCTGTTTTCT.

This clonotype was observed at least ten times. The chain recombines TRBV20-1 with TRBJ1-1; D may be TRBD1 (6 bases). Per germline, CDR1 DFQATT and CDR2 SNEGSKA (reference sequence). This CDR3 spans 13 amino acids. V lost 6 bases and J lost 0, with 11 bases in between. The CDR3 DNA sequence: TGCAGTGCCCTGGACAGTCTGAACACTGAAGCTTTCTTT. It codes for CSALDSLNTEAFF.